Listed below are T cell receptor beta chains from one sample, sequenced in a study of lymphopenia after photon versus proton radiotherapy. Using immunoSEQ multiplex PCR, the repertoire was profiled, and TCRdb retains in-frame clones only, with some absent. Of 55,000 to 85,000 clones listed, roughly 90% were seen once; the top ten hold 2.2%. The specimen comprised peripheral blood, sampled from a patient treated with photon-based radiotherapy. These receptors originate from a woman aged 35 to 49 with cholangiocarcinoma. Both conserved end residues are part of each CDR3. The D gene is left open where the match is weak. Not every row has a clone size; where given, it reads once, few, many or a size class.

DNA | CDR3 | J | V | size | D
TGCAGCGTTGTGGCCACCCACACTGAAGCTTTCTTT | CSVVATHTEAFF | TRBJ1-1 | TRBV29-1 | NA | NA
TGTGCTAGCAGCCCGGGACTAGCGGGGGGAGAGCAGTTCTTC | CASSPGLAGGEQFF | TRBJ2-1 | TRBV7-7 | NA | TRBD2
TGTGCCAGCTCACCCAGGCGGGAGGGAGATGAGCAGTTCTTC | CASSPRREGDEQFF | TRBJ2-1 | TRBV18 | NA | TRBD2
TGTGCCAGCAGCCGCTCAGGGAACACTGAAGCTTTCTTT | CASSRSGNTEAFF | TRBJ1-1 | TRBV14 | NA | NA
TGTGCCAGTAGTCCCATAAGGGGGCGCGGATATAACTATGGCTACACCTTC | CASSPIRGRGYNYGYTF | TRBJ1-2 | TRBV19 | NA | TRBD1
TGTGCCAGCAGCTTGGACAGCTCCTACAATGAGCAGTTCTTC | CASSLDSSYNEQFF | TRBJ2-1 | TRBV5-6 | NA | NA
TGTGCCAGCAGCCAGGTGGGAGGGTCCCAAGAGACCCAGTACTTC | CASSQVGGSQETQYF | TRBJ2-5 | TRBV6-5 | NA | TRBD2
TGTGCCAGCAGCCGAACGACAGGGGTGACCGGGGAGCTGTTTTTT | CASSRTTGVTGELFF | TRBJ2-2 | TRBV7-3 | NA | TRBD1
TGTGCCAGCAGCTTGGTAGCAGGGGGCGGCTACACCTTC | CASSLVAGGGYTF | TRBJ1-2 | TRBV5-4 | NA | TRBD1
TGTGCCAGCAGACCCGGGACAGACTCCTACGAGCAGTACTTC | CASRPGTDSYEQYF | TRBJ2-7 | TRBV6-5 | NA | TRBD1
TGTGCCTGGAGAGGAGGGGGAGATAACTATGGCTACACCTTC | CAWRGGGDNYGYTF | TRBJ1-2 | TRBV30 | NA | NA
TGCGCCAGCAGTCAAGAAGAGACCAATCAGCCCCAGCATTTT | CASSQEETNQPQHF | TRBJ1-5 | TRBV23-1 | NA | NA
TGTGCCAGCAGTGAACTTCGACTTGCTCAGGCCAAAAACATTCAGTACTTC | CASSELRLAQAKNIQYF | TRBJ2-4 | TRBV27 | NA | NA
TGTGCCATCAGTGTCGGGACTAGCGGGGGTTACGAGCAGTACTTC | CAISVGTSGGYEQYF | TRBJ2-7 | TRBV10-3 | NA | TRBD2
TGTGCCAGCAGCTCCGTGGGACTAGTAGACAATGAGCAGTTCTTC | CASSSVGLVDNEQFF | TRBJ2-1 | TRBV7-2 | NA | TRBD2
TGTGCCAGCAGTTATGGGACGGGCTTCTACGAGCAGTACTTC | CASSYGTGFYEQYF | TRBJ2-7 | TRBV27 | NA | NA
TGTGCCAGCAGTCCCGGAGTGTCGGAGACCCAGTACTTC | CASSPGVSETQYF | TRBJ2-5 | TRBV7-3 | NA | NA
TGTGCCAGCAGAAACGGGACTCAGGGACAGCCCCAGCATTTT | CASRNGTQGQPQHF | TRBJ1-5 | TRBV7-9 | NA | NA
TGTGCCAGCAGCAAGGGCAGCCTCGAGCAGTTCTTC | CASSKGSLEQFF | TRBJ2-1 | TRBV7-3 | NA | NA
TGCGCCAGCAGCTTGGGGGGAGTCGGCCGAGACTACGAGCAGTACTTC | CASSLGGVGRDYEQYF | TRBJ2-7 | TRBV5-1 | NA | NA
TGTGCCAGTAGTATGAGGGCGGCCTTTTTCAACACCGGGGAGCTGTTTTTT | CASSMRAAFFNTGELFF | TRBJ2-2 | TRBV19 | NA | NA
TGTGCCAGCAGCCGCGGGGATGGGGCCTCTGAAGCTTTCTTT | CASSRGDGASEAFF | TRBJ1-1 | TRBV6-5 | NA | NA
TGTGCCAGCAGCTTGGATAGTTGGGACAGCTCCTACGAGCAGTACTTC | CASSLDSWDSSYEQYF | TRBJ2-7 | TRBV5-8 | NA | TRBD1
TGCAGCGTCCGAAGCCAGGTAACTGGGAACACTGAAGCTTTCTTT | CSVRSQVTGNTEAFF | TRBJ1-1 | TRBV29-1 | NA | NA
TGTGCCAGCAGCCCACAAACAGGGGCATCGGGCACCGGGGAGCTGTTTTTT | CASSPQTGASGTGELFF | TRBJ2-2 | TRBV9 | NA | TRBD1
TGCGCCAGCAGCCCGCAGGGTTCCGGGGCCAACGTCCTGACTTTC | CASSPQGSGANVLTF | TRBJ2-6 | TRBV4-3 | NA | NA
TGTGCCAGCAGTTCCACAGAACTCACCTACGAGCAGTACTTC | CASSSTELTYEQYF | TRBJ2-7 | TRBV28 | NA | NA
TGTGCCAGCAGTACGCCCGGGCCGGGGGCTTTCTTT | CASSTPGPGAFF | TRBJ1-1 | TRBV28 | NA | NA
TGTGCCTGGAGTACAGGGGTGCCTAACACTGAAGCTTTCTTT | CAWSTGVPNTEAFF | TRBJ1-1 | TRBV30 | once | TRBD1
TGTGCCAGCAGCATAACAGGGAATAGCAATCAGCCCCAGCATTTT | CASSITGNSNQPQHF | TRBJ1-5 | TRBV7-8 | NA | NA
TGTGCCAGCAGCTTAGAAAGGGACAGCTCCTACGAGCAGTACTTC | CASSLERDSSYEQYF | TRBJ2-7 | TRBV7-9 | NA | TRBD1
TGTGCCAGCAGTTTTCCGGGACAGGGAGGAAGGGAGCAGTACTTC | CASSFPGQGGREQYF | TRBJ2-7 | TRBV6-5 | NA | TRBD1
TGTGCCAGCAGTTCCGAGGGGCCTGGGTATGGCTACACCTTC | CASSSEGPGYGYTF | TRBJ1-2 | TRBV6-1 | NA | NA
TGTGCCAGCAGCCAAGACCCAGGGAGCTATGGCTACACCTTC | CASSQDPGSYGYTF | TRBJ1-2 | TRBV7-6 | NA | NA
TGTGCCAGCAGTGCGTCGGGGTACACTGAAGCTTTCTTT | CASSASGYTEAFF | TRBJ1-1 | TRBV2 | NA | NA
TGTGCCAGCAGCTTCACTGACAGGGCAGCGCAGTATTTT | CASSFTDRAAQYF | TRBJ2-3 | TRBV5-4 | NA | TRBD1
TGTGCCAGCAGACAGGACAGTTATAGCAATCAGCCCCAGCATTTT | CASRQDSYSNQPQHF | TRBJ1-5 | TRBV6-5 | NA | NA
TGTGCCAGCAGTGATGTAAGCGGGAAAGGAGGCAATGAGCAGTTCTTC | CASSDVSGKGGNEQFF | TRBJ2-1 | TRBV6-4 | NA | TRBD2
TGTGCCAGCCCCAGTTACACCGGGGGGCACACCGGGGAGCTGTTTTTT | CASPSYTGGHTGELFF | TRBJ2-2 | TRBV18 | NA | NA
TGTGCCAGCAGTTCTCCCAGGGGGCAAGACAATGAGCAGTTCTTC | CASSSPRGQDNEQFF | TRBJ2-1 | TRBV6-6 | NA | TRBD1
TGTGCCAGCAGTGAGCGTCTACTTAAAAACATTCAGTACTTC | CASSERLLKNIQYF | TRBJ2-4 | TRBV2 | once | NA
TGTGCCATCAAACCGGGGGGGGAGACTGAAGCTTTCTTT | CAIKPGGETEAFF | TRBJ1-1 | TRBV10-3 | NA | NA
TGTGCCAGCTCACCACCCCCGGGCGGGAGAAAGGGCACAGATACGCAGTATTTT | CASSPPPGGRKGTDTQYF | TRBJ2-3 | TRBV18 | NA | TRBD2
TGTGCCAGCAGTGAATACGGACAGGCGGGTTCACCCCTCCACTTT | CASSEYGQAGSPLHF | TRBJ1-6 | TRBV25-1 | NA | TRBD1
TGTGCCAGCAGCTTAGAATCCGAGCAGTTCTTC | CASSLESEQFF | TRBJ2-1 | TRBV7-6 | NA | NA
TGTGCCAGCGAAGGCGAGGCCTATAATTCACCCCTCCACTTT | CASEGEAYNSPLHF | TRBJ1-6 | TRBV28 | NA | NA
TGTGCCAGCAGCGTCTCCACGGGACCGGGGGGAGATACGCAGTATTTT | CASSVSTGPGGDTQYF | TRBJ2-3 | TRBV9 | NA | TRBD2
TGTGCCAGCAGACCAGACAGGGGCACCGGGGAGCTGTTTTTT | CASRPDRGTGELFF | TRBJ2-2 | TRBV11-3 | NA | TRBD1
TGTGCCAGTAGTGAGGTCGGTCTTACCGGGGAGCTGTTTTTT | CASSEVGLTGELFF | TRBJ2-2 | TRBV19 | NA | NA
TGCGCCAGCAGCCCAGGAGGTGGGGATTTTTATGGCTACACCTTC | CASSPGGGDFYGYTF | TRBJ1-2 | TRBV5-1 | NA | NA
TGTGCCAGCAGGCACGTGGAGGCTACTGAAGCTTTCTTT | CASRHVEATEAFF | TRBJ1-1 | TRBV5-6 | NA | NA